The clone carrying this T cell receptor (beta chain) is large (0.1 to 1%) within its sample. Antigen unknown. The TRBV12-4/TRBJ1-2 clonotypes were amplified using barcode primers with ligated adaptors. TCRdb ran MiXCR on the multiplex PCR reads and lists one entry per CDR3 protein. The table has under 300 distinct CDR3 sequences, over 6.5% seen once. Purified naive CD4+ T cells were depleted of CD25+ Tregs. Findings and caveats of the study: Tumor Treg TCRs overlapped most with tumor naive CD4+ cells.

CDR3 length: 12 residues. V was clipped by 6 bases and J by 2 bases, with 7 bases between them. Sequenced sample: tumor-infiltrating naive CD4+ T cells sorted from the breast tumor. Indicated subset: naive CD4+ T cells, CD4+CD45RA+CD25-. The chain employs TRBV12-3 or TRBV12-4 and TRBJ1-2; D call uncertain. This sequence originates from a female donor with breast cancer. The CDR3 DNA reads TGTGCCAGCAGCCGTATGAACTATGGCTACACCTTC. Its translation: CASSRMNYGYTF.